The 27 T cell receptor beta chains below come from one sample, sequenced in a study of chemoradiotherapy in HPV16-positive cancers. Clones were read by immunoSEQ multiplex PCR, and TCRdb kept only the in-frame ones, dropping some. The table lists 2,800 or so clones, approximately 77% of them singletons. The sample was collected from a patient who underwent chemoradiotherapy. The receptors here all came from a human donor with HPV-associated anogenital cancer.

This clone was picked up one time. The chain has TRBV2 and TRBJ1-4, with D possibly matching TRBD1 (5 bases). Germline V CDR1 and CDR2: SNHLY, FYNNEI. V was trimmed by 2 bases and J by 2 bases, leaving 12 bases between them. CDR3 length: 16 residues. In DNA, the CDR3 is TGTGCCAGCAGTGAACGCGGGGGGATCACTAATGAAAAACTGTTTTTT. Protein: CASSERGGITNEKLFF.

The chain employs TRBV28 and TRBJ1-1, with D unclear. The CDR3 contains 12 residues. Trimming cost V 6 bases and J 1 base, with 6 bases left between them. CDR1 and CDR2 (germline): MDHEN, SYDVKM. The CDR3 reads CASSTANTEAFF. Here the CDR3 DNA reads TGTGCCAGCAGCACCGCGAACACTGAAGCTTTCTTT.

The chain carries TRBV6-1 and TRBJ1-5; D perhaps matches TRBD1 (5 bases). The CDR3 is made up of 15 amino acids. V lost 3 bases and J 4 bases, leaving 13 bases between the germline ends. In germline, CDR1 is MNHNS, CDR2 SASEGT. The CDR3 protein is CASSEGGVRNQPQHF. As DNA, the CDR3 is TGTGCCAGCAGTGAGGGGGGGGTTAGGAATCAGCCCCAGCATTTT.

The V and J genes are TRBV5-1 and TRBJ2-7, with a weak D call TRBD2 (5 bases). The CDR3 runs to 14 residues. The germline V and J ends were trimmed by 7 bases and 0 bases, with 14 bases remaining between them. CDR1 SGHRS and CDR2 YFSETQ come from the germline V gene. CDR3 nucleotide sequence: TGCGCCAGCCGCACTCCGGGGAGCTCCTACGAGCAGTACTTC. Protein: CASRTPGSSYEQYF.

This clone appeared a few times. Here the CDR3 DNA reads TGTGCCAGCAGTATGGGGGGGCATTGGGGAGATACGCAGTATTTT. It codes for CASSMGGHWGDTQYF. V usage is TRBV9 and J usage is TRBJ2-3, with D possibly being TRBD2 (7 bases). The CDR3 is 15 amino acids. CDR1 is SGDLS, CDR2 YYNGEE, per germline. The V end was cut by 5 bases, the J end by 5 bases, with 18 bases between.

The chain has TRBV30 and TRBJ2-7; D ambiguous. This CDR3 is built from 12 residues. Germline lookup yields CDR1 GTSNPN and CDR2 SVGIG (reference sequence). Trimming shortened V by 1 base and J by 3 bases, and 7 bases separated the two germline ends. CDR3 sequence reads: CAWSGGSYEQYF. CDR3 nucleotides: TGTGCCTGGAGTGGTGGCAGCTACGAGCAGTACTTC.

This clone was recorded only once. The chain joins TRBV5-6 to TRBJ2-1; 8 bases fit TRBD1. Germline loops: CDR1 SGHDT, CDR2 YYEEEE. V dropped 4 bases and J dropped 7; count of bases not matched to a gene: 10. The CDR3 loop spans 15 amino acids. CDR3 in amino acids: CASSIRRTGSNEQFF. For the CDR3, the DNA is TGTGCCAGCAGCATCCGTAGGACAGGGTCGAATGAGCAGTTCTTC.

DNA for the CDR3: TGCAGCGTTGAAGACACGGGACAGGGGAGATATGGCTACACCTTC. Residues: CSVEDTGQGRYGYTF. V gene TRBV29-1 combines with J gene TRBJ1-2; 10 nucleotides align to TRBD1. V was clipped by 0 bases and J by 5 bases; unmatched bases: 6. The CDR3 totals 15 residues. CDR1 SQVTM and CDR2 ANQGSEA come from the germline V gene.

This chain uses TRBV7-3 with TRBJ2-3, with 11 bases fitting TRBD1. The CDR3 length is 19 residues. The V gene's germline CDR1 is SGHTA and CDR2 FQGTGA. V lost 1 base to trimming and J lost 6 bases; unmatched junction nucleotides: 15. The CDR3 coding sequence is TGTGCCAGCAGCTTAAAACCCCGGGACAGGGGGTCGATATCGGATACGCAGTATTTT. This codes for CASSLKPRDRGSISDTQYF.

The chain has TRBV13 and TRBJ2-1; 7 bases align to TRBD1. V was pared by 3 bases and J by 6 bases, with 5 bases of the junction left unmatched. The germline gives CDR1 PRHDT, CDR2 FYEKMQ (reference sequence). The length of the CDR3 is 14 residues. Here the CDR3 DNA reads TGTGCCAGCAGCTTGGGGGCAGGGGGCAATGAGCAGTTCTTC. Translated, it gives CASSLGAGGNEQFF.

This sequence joins TRBV15 and TRBJ1-2; the D gene is possibly TRBD1 (6 bases). The CDR3 totals 14 residues. The germline CDR1 and CDR2 sequences are LNHNV and YYDKDF (reference sequence). V was cut by 3 bases and J by 7 bases, with 15 bases left in between. CDR3 amino acids: CATSRGDNHLGYTF. In nucleotides, the CDR3 is TGTGCCACCAGCAGGGGGGACAACCACCTTGGCTACACCTTC. The variable domain in full, completed from reference TRBV15 and TRBJ1-2, reads DAMVIQNPRYQVTQFGKPVTLSCSQTLNHNVMYWYQQKSSQAPKLLFHYYDKDFNNEADTPDNFQSRRPNTSFCFLDIRSPGLGDTAMYLCATSRGDNHLGYTFGSGTRLTVV.

The chain recombines TRBV5-1 with TRBJ2-1, with TRBD1 matching 7 bases. Germline loops: CDR1 SGHRS, CDR2 YFSETQ. V shed 4 bases, J shed 5 bases, and the junction held 6 bases outside the gene matches. This CDR3 contains 14 residues. The CDR3: CASSLTGSNNEQFF. The CDR3 bases are TGCGCCAGCAGCCTGACAGGGTCCAACAATGAGCAGTTCTTC.

The rearrangement links TRBV28 to TRBJ2-2, with TRBD2 identical over 9 bases. The V and J ends lost 7 bases and 5 bases, in that order; junction bases with no gene match: 11. This CDR3 region has 16 residues. The germline CDR1 and CDR2 sequences are MDHEN and SYDVKM. The CDR3, as DNA: TGTGCCAGCATCTCCGCGGGGGGGCTCGTTACCGGGGAGCTGTTTTTT. As protein: CASISAGGLVTGELFF.

J is TRBJ2-7 and V is TRBV2, with D maybe TRBD2 (6 bases). Germline CDR1 reads SNHLY; CDR2 reads FYNNEI. The CDR3 is 12 residues long. V was shortened by 6 bases and J by 7 bases, with 13 bases between the two germline ends. CDR3 sequence reads: CASRYAGREQYF. For the CDR3, the DNA is TGTGCCAGCAGGTATGCGGGAAGGGAGCAGTACTTC.

The rearrangement joins TRBV19 to TRBJ1-1; TRBD1 is a possible D gene (6 bases). CDR1 LNHDA and CDR2 SQIVND come from the germline V gene (reference sequence). The CDR3 has 15 amino acids. V lost 6 bases to trimming and J lost 3 bases, with 17 bases between them. This CDR3 is CASRSQGSLDTEAFF. The CDR3 region has the DNA TGTGCCAGTAGATCACAGGGCTCCCTGGACACTGAAGCTTTCTTT.

This clone was seen a few times. The V and J genes are TRBV11-3 and TRBJ1-2; D gene unclear. The CDR3 contains 13 residues. The V and J ends lost 5 bases and 8 bases respectively, with 15 bases between them. Germline V gene data show CDR1 as SGHNT and CDR2 as YENEEA. CDR3: CASSPTPGKGYTF. Written as DNA, the CDR3 is TGTGCCAGCAGCCCCACGCCGGGAAAGGGCTACACCTTC.

The chain couples TRBV7-3 to TRBJ1-1, with D unresolved. Germline CDR1 is SGHTA and CDR2 is FQGTGA. The CDR3 spans 14 residues. V gave up 5 bases and J gave up 0 bases, with 10 bases separating them. CDR3 sequence (DNA): TGTGCCAGCAGCCTGGACGGCATGAACACTGAAGCTTTCTTT. Protein sequence: CASSLDGMNTEAFF.

The chain combines TRBV10-3 with TRBJ1-1, with D perhaps TRBD1 (6 bases). Per germline, CDR1 ENHRY and CDR2 SYGVKD. The CDR3 has 15 residues. The germline V and J ends were trimmed by 6 bases and 4 bases, with 18 bases remaining between them. The CDR3 sequence is CAIRTNRAGSTEAFF. CDR3 DNA: TGTGCCATCAGGACAAACAGGGCGGGAAGCACTGAAGCTTTCTTT.

The rearrangement joins TRBV4-2 to TRBJ2-1; maybe TRBD1 (7 bases). The CDR3 length is 16 residues. The germline CDR1 and CDR2 sequences are LGHNA and YNFKEQ. V was trimmed by 1 base and J by 4 bases, leaving 14 bases between them. The CDR3: CASSQGAAGGYNEQFF. CDR3 sequence (DNA): TGTGCCAGCAGCCAAGGGGCAGCAGGGGGGTACAATGAGCAGTTCTTC.

This sequence joins TRBV7-3 and TRBJ2-2; 9 bases fit TRBD2. CDR3 length: 16 amino acids. V lost 0 bases and J lost 7; bases outside the gene matches: 6. CDR1 and CDR2 (germline): SGHTA, FQGTGA. CDR3 sequence: CASSLTGGRAGGELFF. The CDR3 nucleotides are TGTGCCAGCAGCTTAACCGGCGGGAGGGCCGGCGGGGAGCTGTTTTTT.

The V and J genes are TRBV27 and TRBJ2-5; D is unclear. The ends were cut back, 4 bases at V and 2 bases at J, with 11 bases in the middle. CDR3 length: 14 residues. Per germline, CDR1 MNHEY and CDR2 SMNVEV (reference sequence). The CDR3 is CASSSLNLQETQYF. For the CDR3, the DNA is TGTGCCAGCAGTTCCCTCAATCTTCAAGAGACCCAGTACTTC.

In this sample, this clone turned up once. The chain links TRBV30 to TRBJ1-5, with a weak D call TRBD1 (5 bases). Germline V lookup: CDR1 GTSNPN, CDR2 SVGIG (reference sequence). The germline V and J ends were trimmed by 3 bases and 1 base, with 7 bases remaining between them. CDR3 size: 13 residues. CDR3 sequence: CAWSRDSNQPQHF. CDR3 nucleotide sequence: TGTGCCTGGAGCCGGGACAGCAATCAGCCCCAGCATTTT. Looking up the rest from reference TRBV30 and TRBJ1-5 gives the full variable domain: SQTIHQWPATLVQPVGSPLSLECTVEGTSNPNLYWYRQAAGRGLQLLFYSVGIGQISSEVPQNLSASRPQDRQFILSSKKLLLSDSGFYLCAWSRDSNQPQHFGDGTRLSIL.

This clone was seen only a few times. The V and J genes are TRBV11-3 and TRBJ2-3, with unresolved D. From germline, CDR1 is SGHNT and CDR2 YENEEA. The length of the CDR3 is 11 residues. V was pared by 6 bases and J by 2 bases, with 3 bases between. The CDR3, as DNA: TGTGCCAGCAGTTACACAGATACGCAGTATTTT. It encodes CASSYTDTQYF.

This clone has just a few counts. V and J are TRBV30 and TRBJ1-4, with D perhaps matching TRBD1 (5 bases). The CDR3 runs 14 residues. CDR1 GTSNPN and CDR2 SVGIG come from the germline V gene (reference sequence). V lost 2 bases and J 4 bases, leaving 11 bases between the germline ends. CDR3: CAWSPEGSNEKLFF. The DNA of the CDR3 is TGTGCCTGGAGTCCGGAGGGGAGTAATGAAAAACTGTTTTTT.

CDR3 sequence: CASSIKGYEQYF. CDR3 DNA sequence: TGTGCCAGTAGTATTAAGGGCTACGAGCAGTACTTC. The V call is TRBV19, the J call TRBJ2-7; D is unresolved. The V gene's germline CDR1 is LNHDA and CDR2 SQIVND (reference sequence). The CDR3 has 12 amino acids. Trimming took 3 bases from V and 3 from J, leaving 6 bases between them.

This clone was seen just once. V is TRBV6-1 and J is TRBJ2-3; D is unclear. Trimming cost V 3 bases and J 3 bases, with 10 bases left between them. This CDR3 has 14 amino acids. Per the germline V gene, CDR1 is MNHNS and CDR2 is SASEGT. The chain's CDR3 is CASSDSPETDTQYF. In DNA form, the CDR3 reads TGTGCCAGCAGTGACTCACCTGAGACAGATACGCAGTATTTT.

The chain recombines TRBV5-1 with TRBJ2-1; D might be TRBD2 (6 bases). V gave up 4 bases and J gave up 8 bases, with 22 bases separating them. The CDR3 runs to 16 residues. In germline, CDR1 is SGHRS, CDR2 YFSETQ. CDR3 loop: CASSQTVAAISDEQFF. In DNA, the CDR3 is TGCGCCAGCAGCCAGACCGTAGCGGCAATCAGCGATGAGCAGTTCTTC. Full variable domain (outside the CDR3, taken from reference TRBV5-1 and TRBJ2-1): KAGVTQTPRYLIKTRGQQVTLSCSPISGHRSVSWYQQTPGQGLQFLFEYFSETQRNKGNFPGRFSGRQFSNSRSEMNVSTLELGDSALYLCASSQTVAAISDEQFFGPGTRLTVL.